This is a list of T cell receptor beta chains from one sample in a study of shared clonotypes between healthy human individuals. Using immunoSEQ multiplex PCR, the repertoire was profiled, and TCRdb retains in-frame clones only, with some absent. The sample yields approximately 2.5 million clones, 93% seen once. Material for sequencing was naive CD4+ T cells from PBMCs. These receptors came from a man aged 18 to 30 in good health. Some clones in this sample may be carry-over from other donors' samples. The conserved cysteine and the conserved F or W are not part of the CDR3 here.

TRBJ2-2,TRBV2,ASRRPAGELF
TRBJ1-3,TRBV5-5,ASSLPSVGGNTIY
TRBJ1-4,TRBV7-9,ASSPQGEKLF
TRBJ1-4,TRBV7-9,ASSLGLFNEELF
TRBJ1-1,TRBV28,ASNRPGTAYTEAF
TRBJ2-3,TRBV10-3,AISGTNGDTQY
TRBJ1-2,TRBV11-2,ASSPDRADGYT
TRBJ2-1,TRBV6-1,ASSEAGIEQF
TRBJ2-2,TRBV10-3,AISLSGEELF
TRBJ2-7,TRBV7-2,ASSLARVGYEQY
TRBJ2-5,TRBV28,ASSLGRATETQY
TRBJ1-1,TRBV9,ASNRAPDTEAF
TRBJ2-1,TRBV7-3,ASSPGLAGHNEQF
TRBJ2-2,TRBV6-5,AIRRTRNTGELF
TRBJ2-7,TRBV11-2,ASSLIGGRASYEQY
TRBJ1-5,TRBV7-9,ASSLNDPGQKH
TRBJ2-7,TRBV11-2,ASSLSPFNRGHSYEQY
TRBJ2-1,TRBV19,ASSVTLAGHNEQF
TRBJ2-7,TRBV7-9,ASSLPSGGRPTYEQY
TRBJ2-3,TRBV15,ATSPSPAGLGFPDTQY
TRBJ1-2,TRBV7-2,ASSLLGQGTYYT
TRBJ1-4,TRBV4-3,ASSQDSILNEKLF